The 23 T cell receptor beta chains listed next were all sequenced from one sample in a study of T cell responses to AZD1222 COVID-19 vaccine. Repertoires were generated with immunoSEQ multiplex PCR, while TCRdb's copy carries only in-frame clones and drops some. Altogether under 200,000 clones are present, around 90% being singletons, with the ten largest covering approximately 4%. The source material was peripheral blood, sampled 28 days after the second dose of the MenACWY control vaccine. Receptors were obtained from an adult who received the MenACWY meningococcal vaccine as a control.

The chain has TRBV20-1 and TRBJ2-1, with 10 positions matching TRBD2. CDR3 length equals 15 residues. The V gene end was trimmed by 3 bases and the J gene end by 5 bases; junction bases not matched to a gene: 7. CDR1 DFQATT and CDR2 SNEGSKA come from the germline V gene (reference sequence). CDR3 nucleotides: TGCAGTGCTAGTTTCATGACTAGCGGGCACAATGAGCAGTTCTTC. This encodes CSASFMTSGHNEQFF.

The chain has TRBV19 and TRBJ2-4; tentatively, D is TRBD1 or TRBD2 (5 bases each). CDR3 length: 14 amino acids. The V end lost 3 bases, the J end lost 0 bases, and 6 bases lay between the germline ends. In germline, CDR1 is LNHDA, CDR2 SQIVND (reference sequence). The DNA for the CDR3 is TGTGCCAGTAGTATGGGGGTAGCCAAAAACATTCAGTACTTC. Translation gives CASSMGVAKNIQYF.

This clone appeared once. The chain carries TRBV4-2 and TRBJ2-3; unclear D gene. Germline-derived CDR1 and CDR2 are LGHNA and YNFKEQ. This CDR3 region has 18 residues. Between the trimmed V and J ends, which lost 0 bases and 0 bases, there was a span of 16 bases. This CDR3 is CASSQDIRLEDSTDTQYF. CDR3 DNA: TGTGCCAGCAGCCAAGATATTCGGCTAGAGGACAGCACAGATACGCAGTATTTT.

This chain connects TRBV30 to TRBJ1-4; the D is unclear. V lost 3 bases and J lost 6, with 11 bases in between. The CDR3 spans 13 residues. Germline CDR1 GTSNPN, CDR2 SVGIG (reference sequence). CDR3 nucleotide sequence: TGTGCCTGGAGGCCGGCGTACTATGAAAAACTGTTTTTT. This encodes CAWRPAYYEKLFF.

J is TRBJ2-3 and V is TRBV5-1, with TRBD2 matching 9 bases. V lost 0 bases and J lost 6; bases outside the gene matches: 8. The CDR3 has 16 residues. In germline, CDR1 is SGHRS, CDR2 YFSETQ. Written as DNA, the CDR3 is TGCGCCAGCAGCTTGGTAGCGGGAGTATCGAGGGATACGCAGTATTTT. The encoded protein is CASSLVAGVSRDTQYF.

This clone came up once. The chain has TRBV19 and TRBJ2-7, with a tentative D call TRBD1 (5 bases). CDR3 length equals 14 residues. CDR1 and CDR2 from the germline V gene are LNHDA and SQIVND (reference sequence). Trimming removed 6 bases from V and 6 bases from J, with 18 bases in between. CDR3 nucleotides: TGTGCCAGTAGCCCCCAGGCAGGGTATTCCGAGCAGTACTTC. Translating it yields CASSPQAGYSEQYF. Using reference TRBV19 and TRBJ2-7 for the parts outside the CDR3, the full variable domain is DGGITQSPKYLFRKEGQNVTLSCEQNLNHDAMYWYRQDPGQGLRLIYYSQIVNDFQKGDIAEGYSVSREKKESFPLTVTSAQKNPTAFYLCASSPQAGYSEQYFGPGTRLTVT.

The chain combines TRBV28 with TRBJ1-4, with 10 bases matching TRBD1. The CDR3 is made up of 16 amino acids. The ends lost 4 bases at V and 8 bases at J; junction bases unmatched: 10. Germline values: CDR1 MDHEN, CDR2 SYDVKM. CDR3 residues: CASSSQMTGGREKLFF. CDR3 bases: TGTGCCAGCAGTTCCCAAATGACAGGGGGCAGAGAAAAACTGTTTTTT.

The CDR3 spells CASSLEAGEKLFF. CDR3 nucleotides: TGTGCCAGCAGCTTGGAGGCAGGGGAAAAACTGTTTTTT. The chain carries TRBV5-6 and TRBJ1-4, with a tentative D call TRBD1 (5 bases). Per germline, CDR1 SGHDT and CDR2 YYEEEE. CDR3 length: 13 amino acids. V gave up 0 bases and J gave up 8 bases, with 8 bases separating them.

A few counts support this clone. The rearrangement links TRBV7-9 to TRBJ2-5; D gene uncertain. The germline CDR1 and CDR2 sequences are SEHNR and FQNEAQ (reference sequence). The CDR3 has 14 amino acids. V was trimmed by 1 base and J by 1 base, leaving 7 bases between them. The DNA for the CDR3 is TGTGCCAGCAGCTTAGGGCCGGCCCAAGAGACCCAGTACTTC. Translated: CASSLGPAQETQYF.

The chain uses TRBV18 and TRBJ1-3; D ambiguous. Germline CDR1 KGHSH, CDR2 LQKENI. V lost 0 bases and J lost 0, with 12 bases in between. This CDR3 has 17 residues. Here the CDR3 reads CASSPPDRRSSGNTIYF. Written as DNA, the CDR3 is TGTGCCAGCTCACCACCTGACCGAAGAAGCTCTGGAAACACCATATATTTT.

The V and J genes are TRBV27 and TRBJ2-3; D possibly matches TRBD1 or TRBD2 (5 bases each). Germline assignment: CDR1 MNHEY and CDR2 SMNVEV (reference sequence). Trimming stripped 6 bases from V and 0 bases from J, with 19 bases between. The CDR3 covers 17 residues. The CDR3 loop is CASRRTGGGFSTDTQYF. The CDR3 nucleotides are TGTGCCAGCAGACGGACGGGTGGGGGTTTTAGCACAGATACGCAGTATTTT.

The CDR3 spells CASSEISGGQQYF. For the CDR3, the DNA is TGCGCCAGCAGTGAGATTTCGGGAGGCCAGCAGTACTTC. This chain joins TRBV10-1 and TRBJ2-7; TRBD2 matches 7 bases. V gave up 2 bases and J gave up 8 bases; unmatched junction bases: 6. The CDR3 has 13 residues. Looked up from germline, CDR1 is WNHNN and CDR2 is SYGVQD (reference sequence).

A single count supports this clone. The CDR3 DNA sequence: TGTGCCAGCAGTTTAGCGGTCGTCGGTGTCAACGAGCAGTTCTTC. As protein: CASSLAVVGVNEQFF. The chain employs TRBV6-5 and TRBJ2-1; perhaps TRBD2 as D (6 bases). The V and J ends lost 4 bases and 10 bases respectively, with 20 bases between them. CDR1 MNHEY and CDR2 SVGAGI come from the germline V gene. The CDR3 runs 15 residues.

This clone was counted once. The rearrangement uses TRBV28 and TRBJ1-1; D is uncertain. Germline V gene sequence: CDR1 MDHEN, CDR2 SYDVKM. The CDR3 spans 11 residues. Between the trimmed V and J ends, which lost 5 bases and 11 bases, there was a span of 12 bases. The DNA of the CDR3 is TGTGCCAGCAGTGTAGAGATCACGGCTTTCTTT. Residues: CASSVEITAFF.

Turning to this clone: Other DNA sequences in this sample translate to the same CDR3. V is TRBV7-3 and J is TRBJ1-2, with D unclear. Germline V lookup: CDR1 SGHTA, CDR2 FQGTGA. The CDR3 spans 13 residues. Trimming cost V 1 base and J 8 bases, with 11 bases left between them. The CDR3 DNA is TGTGCCAGCAGCTTAAGGGGTGGCGGAGGCTACACCTTC. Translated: CASSLRGGGGYTF.

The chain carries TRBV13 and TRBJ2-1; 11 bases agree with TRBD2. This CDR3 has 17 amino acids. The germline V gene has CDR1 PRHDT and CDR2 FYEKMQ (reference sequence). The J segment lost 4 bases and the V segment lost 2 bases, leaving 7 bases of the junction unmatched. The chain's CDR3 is CASSLRLAGGLYNEQFF. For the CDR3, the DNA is TGTGCCAGCAGCTTACGGCTAGCGGGAGGACTGTACAATGAGCAGTTCTTC.

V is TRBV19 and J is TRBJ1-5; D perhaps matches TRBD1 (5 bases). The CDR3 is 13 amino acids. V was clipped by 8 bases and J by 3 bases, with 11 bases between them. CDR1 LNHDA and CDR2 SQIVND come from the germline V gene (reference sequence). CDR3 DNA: TGTGCCAGTGCGACAGCCTTCAATCAGCCCCAGCATTTT. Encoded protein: CASATAFNQPQHF. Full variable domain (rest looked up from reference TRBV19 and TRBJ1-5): DGGITQSPKYLFRKEGQNVTLSCEQNLNHDAMYWYRQDPGQGLRLIYYSQIVNDFQKGDIAEGYSVSREKKESFPLTVTSAQKNPTAFYLCASATAFNQPQHFGDGTRLSIL.

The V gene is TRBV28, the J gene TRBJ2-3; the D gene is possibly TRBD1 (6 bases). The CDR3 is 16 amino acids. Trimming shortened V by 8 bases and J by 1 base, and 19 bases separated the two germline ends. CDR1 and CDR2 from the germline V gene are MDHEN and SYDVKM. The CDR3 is CASQYLYRECTDTQYF. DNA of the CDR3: TGTGCCAGCCAATATCTTTACAGGGAATGCACAGATACGCAGTATTTT.

The CDR3 sequence: CSALGQYTGELFF. The CDR3 region has the DNA TGCAGCGCCCTTGGGCAGTACACCGGGGAGCTGTTTTTT. The chain combines TRBV29-1 with TRBJ2-2; D is unresolved. This CDR3 is 13 amino acids long. V lost 7 bases, J lost 3 bases, and 12 bases lay in between. From germline, CDR1 is SQVTM and CDR2 ANQGSEA.

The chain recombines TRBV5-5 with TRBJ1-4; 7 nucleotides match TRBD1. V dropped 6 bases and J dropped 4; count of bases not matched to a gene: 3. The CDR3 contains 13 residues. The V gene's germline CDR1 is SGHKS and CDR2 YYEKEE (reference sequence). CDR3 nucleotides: TGTGCCAGCACGGCAGGGGGTAATGAAAAACTGTTTTTT. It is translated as CASTAGGNEKLFF.

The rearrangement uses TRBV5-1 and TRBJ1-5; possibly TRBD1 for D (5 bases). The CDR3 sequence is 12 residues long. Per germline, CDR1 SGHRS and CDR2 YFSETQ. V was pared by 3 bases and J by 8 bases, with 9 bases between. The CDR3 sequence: CASSYTGEPQHF. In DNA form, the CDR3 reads TGCGCCAGCAGCTATACGGGGGAGCCCCAGCATTTT. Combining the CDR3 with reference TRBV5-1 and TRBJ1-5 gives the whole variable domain KAGVTQTPRYLIKTRGQQVTLSCSPISGHRSVSWYQQTPGQGLQFLFEYFSETQRNKGNFPGRFSGRQFSNSRSEMNVSTLELGDSALYLCASSYTGEPQHFGDGTRLSIL.

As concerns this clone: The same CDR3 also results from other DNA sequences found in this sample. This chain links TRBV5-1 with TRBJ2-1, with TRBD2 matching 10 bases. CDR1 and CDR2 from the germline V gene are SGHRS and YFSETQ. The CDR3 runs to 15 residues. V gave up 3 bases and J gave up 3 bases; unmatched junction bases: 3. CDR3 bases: TGCGCCAGCAGCTCGGGACTAGCGAGCTACAATGAGCAGTTCTTC. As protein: CASSSGLASYNEQFF.

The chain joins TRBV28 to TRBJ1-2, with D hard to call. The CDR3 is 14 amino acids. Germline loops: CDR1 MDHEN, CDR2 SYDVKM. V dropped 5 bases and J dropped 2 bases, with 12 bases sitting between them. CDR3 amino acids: CASSTWGFNYGYTF. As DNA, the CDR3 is TGTGCCAGCAGTACCTGGGGATTCAACTATGGCTACACCTTC.